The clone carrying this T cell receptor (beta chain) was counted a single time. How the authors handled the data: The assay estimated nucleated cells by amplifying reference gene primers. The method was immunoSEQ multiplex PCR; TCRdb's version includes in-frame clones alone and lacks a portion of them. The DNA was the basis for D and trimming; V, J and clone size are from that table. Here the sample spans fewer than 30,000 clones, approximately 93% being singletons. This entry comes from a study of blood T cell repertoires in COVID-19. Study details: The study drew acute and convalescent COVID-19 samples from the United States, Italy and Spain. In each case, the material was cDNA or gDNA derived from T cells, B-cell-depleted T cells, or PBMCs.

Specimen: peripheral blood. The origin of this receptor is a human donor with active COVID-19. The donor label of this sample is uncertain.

CDR3 nucleotides: TGTGCCACCAGCAGAGATCTTAGGGACACTAACTATGGCTACACCTTC. It specifies CATSRDLRDTNYGYTF. The chain joins TRBV15 to TRBJ1-2; tentatively, D is TRBD1 (6 bases). This CDR3 is 16 amino acids long. V lost 0 bases and J lost 0, with 11 bases in between. The V gene's germline CDR1 is LNHNV and CDR2 YYDKDF (reference sequence).